This T cell receptor (beta chain) was retrieved from a study of T cell changes during pregnancy in multiple sclerosis. Data came from immunoSEQ multiplex PCR; TCRdb stores just in-frame clones and leaves some out. The sample records tens of thousands of clones, just over 90% being singletons. CDR3 length: 14 amino acids. CDR1 and CDR2 (germline): MRHNA, SNTAGT. Trimming at V came to 6 bases and at J to 4 bases, leaving 8 bases not matched to a gene. In this sample, this clone turned up once. The chain carries TRBV6-4 and TRBJ1-1; 7 nucleotides match TRBD1. This TCR was recovered from a female donor in good health, enrolled as a control in a pregnancy study. Sample: peripheral blood, taken in the third trimester of pregnancy. CDR3 nucleotide sequence: TGTGCCAGCAGGCTCACAGGGGCGGTCACTGAAGCTTTCTTT. Translation: CASRLTGAVTEAFF.